The present entry profiles one TCR beta chain with its context. The sample comes from a study of shared clonotypes between healthy human individuals. Profiled with immunoSEQ multiplex PCR; TCRdb holds only in-frame clones, not every one. Of under 1,900,000 clones in the sample, approximately 98.5% were seen once. The sequencing sample was made of naive CD4+ T cells sorted from blood. Subset described: CD45RA+ positively selected. This sequence was found in a young man in good health.

This CDR3 reads CASSYMGGEQYF. In DNA form, the CDR3 reads TGTGCCAGCAGTTACATGGGAGGGGAGCAGTACTTC. V gene TRBV6-5 combines with J gene TRBJ2-7, with TRBD2 matching over 7 bases. The CDR3 extends over 12 amino acids. Germline V gene lookup returns CDR1 MNHEY and CDR2 SVGAGI. The ends lost 2 bases at V and 7 bases at J; junction bases unmatched: 2.